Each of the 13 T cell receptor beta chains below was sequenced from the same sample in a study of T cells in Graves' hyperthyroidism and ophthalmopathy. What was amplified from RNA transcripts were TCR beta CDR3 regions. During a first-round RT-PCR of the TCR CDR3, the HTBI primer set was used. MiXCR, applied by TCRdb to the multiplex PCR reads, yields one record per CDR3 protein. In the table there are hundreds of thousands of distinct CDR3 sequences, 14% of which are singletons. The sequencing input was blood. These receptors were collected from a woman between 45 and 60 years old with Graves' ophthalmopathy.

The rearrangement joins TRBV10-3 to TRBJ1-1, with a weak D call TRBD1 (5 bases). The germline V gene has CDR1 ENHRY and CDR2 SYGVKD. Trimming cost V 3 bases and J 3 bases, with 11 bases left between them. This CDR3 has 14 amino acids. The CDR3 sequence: CAISDWGRDTEAFF. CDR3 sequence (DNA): TGTGCCATCAGTGATTGGGGGAGGGACACTGAAGCTTTCTTT.

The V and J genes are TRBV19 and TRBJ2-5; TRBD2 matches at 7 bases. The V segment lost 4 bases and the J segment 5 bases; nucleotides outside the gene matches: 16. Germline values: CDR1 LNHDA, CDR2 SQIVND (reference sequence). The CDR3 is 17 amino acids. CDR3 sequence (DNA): TGTGCCAGTAGTAAGGGCCCACTCGGACTAGTCGTCGAGACCCAGTACTTC. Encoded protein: CASSKGPLGLVVETQYF.

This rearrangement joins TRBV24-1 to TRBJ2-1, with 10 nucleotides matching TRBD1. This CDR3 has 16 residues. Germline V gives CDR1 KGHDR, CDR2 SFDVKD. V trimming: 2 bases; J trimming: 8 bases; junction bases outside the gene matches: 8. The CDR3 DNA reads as TGTGCCACCAGTGATTACGGGACAGGGGACAAGGATGAGCAGTTCTTC. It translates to CATSDYGTGDKDEQFF.

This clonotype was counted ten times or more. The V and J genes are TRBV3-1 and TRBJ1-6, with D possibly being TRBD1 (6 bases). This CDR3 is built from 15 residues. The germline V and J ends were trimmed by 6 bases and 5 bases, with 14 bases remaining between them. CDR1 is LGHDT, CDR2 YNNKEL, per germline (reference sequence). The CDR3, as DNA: TGTGCCAGCAGGCCTAAAGGACAGAATAATTCACCCCTCCACTTT. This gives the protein CASRPKGQNNSPLHF. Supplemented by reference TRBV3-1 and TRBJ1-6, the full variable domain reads DTAVSQTPKYLVTQMGNDKSIKCEQNLGHDTMYWYKQDSKKFLKIMFSYNNKELIINETVPNRFSPKSPDKAHLNLHINSLELGDSAVYFCASRPKGQNNSPLHFGNGTRLTVT.

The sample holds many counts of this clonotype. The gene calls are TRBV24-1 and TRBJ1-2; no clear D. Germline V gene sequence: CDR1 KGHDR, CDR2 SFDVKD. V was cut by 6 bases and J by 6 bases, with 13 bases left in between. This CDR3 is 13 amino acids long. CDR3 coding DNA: TGTGCCACCAGTTCCTGGGAAGCGGATGGCTACACCTTC. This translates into CATSSWEADGYTF.

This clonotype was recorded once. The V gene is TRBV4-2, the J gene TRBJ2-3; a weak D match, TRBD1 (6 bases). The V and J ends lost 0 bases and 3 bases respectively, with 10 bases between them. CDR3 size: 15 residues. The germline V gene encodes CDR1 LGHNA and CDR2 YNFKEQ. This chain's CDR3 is CASSQEGAGTDTQYF. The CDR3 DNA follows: TGTGCCAGCAGCCAAGAGGGGGCCGGGACAGATACGCAGTATTTT.

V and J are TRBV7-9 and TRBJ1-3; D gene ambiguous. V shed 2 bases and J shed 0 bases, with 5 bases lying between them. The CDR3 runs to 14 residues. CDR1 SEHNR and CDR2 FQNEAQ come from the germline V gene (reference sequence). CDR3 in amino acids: CASSLFTSGNTIYF. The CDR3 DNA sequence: TGTGCCAGCAGCTTATTTACCTCTGGAAACACCATATATTTT.

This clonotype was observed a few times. The CDR3 spells CATGRQETQYF. CDR3 coding DNA: TGTGCCACCGGGAGACAAGAGACCCAGTACTTC. The V gene is TRBV10-3, the J gene TRBJ2-5; the D gene is possibly TRBD2 (6 bases). In germline, CDR1 is ENHRY, CDR2 SYGVKD. The CDR3 is 11 amino acids. The V gene lost 10 bases and the J gene lost 2 bases, with 8 bases spanning the gap.

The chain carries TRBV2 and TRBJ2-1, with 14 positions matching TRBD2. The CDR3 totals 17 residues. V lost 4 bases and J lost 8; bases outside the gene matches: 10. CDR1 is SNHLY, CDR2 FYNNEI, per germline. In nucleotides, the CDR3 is TGTGCCAGCAGTGGGACTAGCGGGAGGCCAACCCCCGATGAGCAGTTCTTC. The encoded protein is CASSGTSGRPTPDEQFF.

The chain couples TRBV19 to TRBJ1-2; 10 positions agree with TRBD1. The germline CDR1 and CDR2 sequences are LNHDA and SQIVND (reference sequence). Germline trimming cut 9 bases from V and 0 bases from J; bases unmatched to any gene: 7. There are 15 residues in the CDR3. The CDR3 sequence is CASKDRGQANYGYTF. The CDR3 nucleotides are TGTGCCAGCAAAGACAGGGGGCAAGCTAACTATGGCTACACCTTC.

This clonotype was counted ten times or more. In nucleotides, the CDR3 is TGTGCCAGCAGCGTAGCCAGCCACACAGATACGCAGTATTTT. Translating it yields CASSVASHTDTQYF. V and J are TRBV9 and TRBJ2-3; D ambiguous. The CDR3 totals 14 residues. The germline gives CDR1 SGDLS, CDR2 YYNGEE. Trimming shortened V by 0 bases and J by 2 bases, and 7 bases separated the two germline ends.

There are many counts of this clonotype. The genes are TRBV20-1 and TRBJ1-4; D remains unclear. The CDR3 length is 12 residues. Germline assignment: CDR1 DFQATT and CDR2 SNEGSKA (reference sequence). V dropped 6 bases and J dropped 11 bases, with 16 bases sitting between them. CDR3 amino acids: CSAVQEREKLFF. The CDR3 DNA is TGCAGTGCCGTCCAGGAGCGGGAGAAACTGTTTTTT.

The CDR3 spells CASTLRRDQETQYF. The DNA of the CDR3 is TGTGCCAGCACCCTTAGGCGGGACCAAGAGACCCAGTACTTC. The genes are TRBV7-2 and TRBJ2-5; D is possibly TRBD2 (5 bases). CDR1 SGHTA and CDR2 FQGNSA come from the germline V gene. This CDR3 is 14 amino acids long. V was cut by 7 bases and J by 0 bases, with 12 bases left in between.